This T cell receptor beta chain was observed in a study of T cells in Graves' hyperthyroidism and ophthalmopathy. Overall study results and limits: Blood also contained most expanded thyroid clonotypes above 0.001.

This clonotype was counted many times. Its antigen remains unidentified. The CDR3 extends over 18 amino acids. The V end lost 3 bases, the J end lost 2 bases, and 22 bases lay between the germline ends. Germline loops: CDR1 MDHEN, CDR2 SYDVKM. RNA transcripts gave rise to amplified TCR beta CDR3 regions. When the TCR CDR3 underwent first-round RT-PCR, the HTBI primer set was used. One entry per CDR3 protein, called by TCRdb with MiXCR from the multiplex PCR reads. Among approximately 400,000 distinct CDR3 sequences listed, 19% were seen once. The source material was blood. The chain employs TRBV28 and TRBJ2-5; D is perhaps TRBD2 (7 bases). The sequence derives from a woman aged 18-29 years with Graves' hyperthyroidism. The CDR3 spells CASSFRGGGAYPQETQYF. CDR3 nucleotides: TGTGCCAGCAGTTTTCGAGGTGGGGGGGCATACCCTCAAGAGACCCAGTACTTC.